Below are 3 T cell receptor beta chains sequenced from a single sample in a study of T cell responses to AZD1222 COVID-19 vaccine. TCRdb's copy holds only in-frame clones and misses some; the assay was immunoSEQ multiplex PCR. The table lists some 130,000 clones, roughly 88% of them singletons, with over 6.5% in the top ten. The sequencing here drew on peripheral blood, taken on day 0 of AZD1222 vaccination. All receptors derive from an adult in good health.

This clone was counted only a few times. This chain links TRBV9 with TRBJ2-6, with D perhaps TRBD1 (5 bases). The CDR3 has 18 residues. Looked up from germline, CDR1 is SGDLS and CDR2 is YYNGEE. Trimming took off 0 bases at V and 1 base at J, with 14 bases between the two ends. DNA of the CDR3: TGTGCCAGCAGCGTAGGGGGCCCCGCTGTATCTGGGGCCAACGTCCTGACTTTC. Encoded protein: CASSVGGPAVSGANVLTF.

The V call is TRBV7-2, the J call TRBJ1-1; TRBD1 might be the D (6 bases). Per the germline V gene, CDR1 is SGHTA and CDR2 is FQGNSA. Trimming took off 3 bases at V and 0 bases at J, with 11 bases between the two ends. This CDR3 has 15 residues. The CDR3 sequence: CASSLTGPMNTEAFF. For the CDR3, the DNA is TGTGCCAGCAGCTTGACAGGACCCATGAACACTGAAGCTTTCTTT.

The chain carries TRBV5-1 and TRBJ1-4; D remains ambiguous. The V end lost 5 bases, the J end lost 3 bases, and 11 bases lay between the germline ends. Germline V gives CDR1 SGHRS, CDR2 YFSETQ. The CDR3 is made up of 14 amino acids. CDR3 in amino acids: CASRMGSSNEKLFF. The DNA of the CDR3 is TGCGCCAGCAGGATGGGCAGTTCTAATGAAAAACTGTTTTTT. Full variable domain (rest looked up from reference TRBV5-1 and TRBJ1-4): KAGVTQTPRYLIKTRGQQVTLSCSPISGHRSVSWYQQTPGQGLQFLFEYFSETQRNKGNFPGRFSGRQFSNSRSEMNVSTLELGDSALYLCASRMGSSNEKLFFGSGTQLSVL.